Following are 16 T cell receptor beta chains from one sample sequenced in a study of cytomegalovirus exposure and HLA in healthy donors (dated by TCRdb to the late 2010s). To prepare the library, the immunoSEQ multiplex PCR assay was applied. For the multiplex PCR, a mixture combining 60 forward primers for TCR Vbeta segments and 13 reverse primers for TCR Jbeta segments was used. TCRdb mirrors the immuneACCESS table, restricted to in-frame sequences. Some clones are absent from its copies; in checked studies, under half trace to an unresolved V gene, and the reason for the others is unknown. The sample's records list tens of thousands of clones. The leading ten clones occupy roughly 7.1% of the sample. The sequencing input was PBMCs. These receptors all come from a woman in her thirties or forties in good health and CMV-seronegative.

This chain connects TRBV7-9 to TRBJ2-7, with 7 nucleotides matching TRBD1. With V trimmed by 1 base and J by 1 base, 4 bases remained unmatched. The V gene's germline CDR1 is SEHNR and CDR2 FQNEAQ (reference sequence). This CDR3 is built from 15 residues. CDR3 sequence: CASSLGQGWSYEQYF. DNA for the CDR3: TGTGCCAGCAGCTTAGGACAGGGTTGGTCCTACGAGCAGTACTTC.

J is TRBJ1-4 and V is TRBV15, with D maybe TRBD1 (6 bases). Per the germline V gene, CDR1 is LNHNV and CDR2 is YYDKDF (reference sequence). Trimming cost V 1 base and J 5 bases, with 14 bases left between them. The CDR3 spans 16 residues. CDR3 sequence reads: CATSRAAQGRNEKLFF. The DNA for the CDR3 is TGTGCCACCAGCAGAGCGGCGCAGGGGAGAAATGAAAAACTGTTTTTT.

CDR3 sequence: CASSASRDRVSNTF. The CDR3 DNA reads TGCGCCAGCAGCGCCTCGAGGGACAGGGTGAGCAACACCTTC. V gene TRBV5-1 combines with J gene TRBJ1-2; TRBD1 matches 9 bases. The V and J ends lost 4 bases and 12 bases, in that order; junction bases with no gene match: 13. Germline V CDR1 and CDR2: SGHRS, YFSETQ. The CDR3 has 14 amino acids.

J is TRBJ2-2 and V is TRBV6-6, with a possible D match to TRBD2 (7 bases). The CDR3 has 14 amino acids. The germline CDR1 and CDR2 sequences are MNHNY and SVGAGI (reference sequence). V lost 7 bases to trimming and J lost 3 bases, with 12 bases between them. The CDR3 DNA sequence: TGTGCCAGCAAGACGGGGGGCGACACCGGGGAGCTGTTTTTT. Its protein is CASKTGGDTGELFF.

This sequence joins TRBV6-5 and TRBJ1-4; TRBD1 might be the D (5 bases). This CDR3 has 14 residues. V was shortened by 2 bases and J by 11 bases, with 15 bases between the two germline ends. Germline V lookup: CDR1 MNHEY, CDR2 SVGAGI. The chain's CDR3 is CASSYGGRVDKLFF. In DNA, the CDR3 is TGTGCCAGCAGTTACGGTGGCAGGGTAGACAAACTGTTTTTT.

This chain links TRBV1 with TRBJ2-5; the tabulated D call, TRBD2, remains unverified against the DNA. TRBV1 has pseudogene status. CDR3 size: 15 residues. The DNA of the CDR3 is TGCACCAGCAGCTTTCGAGCGTGGGAGACAGAGACCCAGTACTTC. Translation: CTSSFRAWETETQYF.

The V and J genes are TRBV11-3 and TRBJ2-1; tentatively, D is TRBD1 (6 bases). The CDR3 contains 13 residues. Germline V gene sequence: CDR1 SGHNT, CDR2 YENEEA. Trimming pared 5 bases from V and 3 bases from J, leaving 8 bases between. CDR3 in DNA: TGTGCCAGCAGCCAACAGGGCTACAATGAGCAGTTCTTC. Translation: CASSQQGYNEQFF.

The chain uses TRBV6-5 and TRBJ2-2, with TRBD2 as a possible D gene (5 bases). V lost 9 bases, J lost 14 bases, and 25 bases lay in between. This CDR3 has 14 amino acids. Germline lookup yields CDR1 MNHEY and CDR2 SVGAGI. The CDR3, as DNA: TGTGCCAGTTCTCAACCGGGGATAGCGACTGGACTGTTTTTT. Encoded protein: CASSQPGIATGLFF.

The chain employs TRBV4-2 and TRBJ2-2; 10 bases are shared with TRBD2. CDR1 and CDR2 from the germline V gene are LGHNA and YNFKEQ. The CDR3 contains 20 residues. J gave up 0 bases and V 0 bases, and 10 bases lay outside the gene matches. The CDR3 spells CASSQEEASGGLANTGELFF. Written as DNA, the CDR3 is TGTGCCAGCAGCCAAGAGGAAGCTAGCGGGGGCCTCGCGAACACCGGGGAGCTGTTTTTT.

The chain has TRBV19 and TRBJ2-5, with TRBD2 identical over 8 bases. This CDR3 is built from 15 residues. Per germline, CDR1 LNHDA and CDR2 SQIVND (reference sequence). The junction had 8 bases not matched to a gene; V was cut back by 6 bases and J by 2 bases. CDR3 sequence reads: CASSLYGGGQETQYF. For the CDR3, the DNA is TGTGCCAGTAGCCTATATGGCGGGGGGCAAGAGACCCAGTACTTC.

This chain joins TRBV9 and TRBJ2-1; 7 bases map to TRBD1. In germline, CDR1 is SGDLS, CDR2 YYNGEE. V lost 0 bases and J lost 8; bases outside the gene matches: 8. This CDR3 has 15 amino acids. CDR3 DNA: TGTGCCAGCAGCGTAGGAGCCGACAGGGCACATGAGCAGTTCTTC. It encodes CASSVGADRAHEQFF.

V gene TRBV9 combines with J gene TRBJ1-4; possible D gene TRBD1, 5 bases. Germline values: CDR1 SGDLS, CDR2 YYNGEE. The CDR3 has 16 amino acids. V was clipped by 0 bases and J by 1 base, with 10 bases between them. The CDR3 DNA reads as TGTGCCAGCAGCGTAGCTTCGGGGGGAACTAATGAAAAACTGTTTTTT. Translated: CASSVASGGTNEKLFF.

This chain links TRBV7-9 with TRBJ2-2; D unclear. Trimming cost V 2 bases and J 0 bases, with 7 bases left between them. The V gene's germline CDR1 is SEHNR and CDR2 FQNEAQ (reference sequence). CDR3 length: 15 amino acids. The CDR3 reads CASSLKSANTGELFF. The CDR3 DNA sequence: TGTGCCAGCAGCTTAAAGAGCGCGAACACCGGGGAGCTGTTTTTT.

CDR3 nucleotides: TGTGCCAGTAGTTCGTACCGGGACGAGCAGTACTTC. Protein sequence: CASSSYRDEQYF. The rearrangement uses TRBV19 and TRBJ2-7, with no clear D. V gave up 5 bases and J gave up 5 bases, with 10 bases separating them. CDR1 is LNHDA and CDR2 is SQIVND in the germline V gene (reference sequence). The CDR3 covers 12 residues.

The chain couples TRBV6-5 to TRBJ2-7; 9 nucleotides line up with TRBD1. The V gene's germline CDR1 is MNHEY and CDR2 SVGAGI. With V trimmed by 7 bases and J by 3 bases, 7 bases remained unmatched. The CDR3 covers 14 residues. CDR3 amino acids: CASKQTGGFYEQYF. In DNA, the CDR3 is TGTGCCAGCAAACAGACAGGGGGGTTCTACGAGCAGTACTTC.

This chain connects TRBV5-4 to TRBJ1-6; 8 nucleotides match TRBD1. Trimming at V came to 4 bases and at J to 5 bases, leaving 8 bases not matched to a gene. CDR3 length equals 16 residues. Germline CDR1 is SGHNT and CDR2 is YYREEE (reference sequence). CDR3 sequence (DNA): TGTGCCAGCAGCCCCGGACAGGGTCGAGATAATTCACCCCTCCACTTT. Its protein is CASSPGQGRDNSPLHF.